Here is one T cell receptor beta chain with its context. Its specificity is not known. This sample stems from a study of T cells in localized non-small cell lung cancer. Study results and limitations: The study detected a median approximately 50 of the top 100 tumor clones in adjacent lung. Clonality peaked in uninvolved adjacent lung rather than tumor. Longer overall survival accompanied higher blood T cell density. Because sequencing included only one region (of the tumor), heterogeneity remains possible.

The V gene's germline CDR1 is SGDLS and CDR2 YYNGEE. Trimming shortened V by 5 bases and J by 1 base, and 9 bases separated the two germline ends. The CDR3 spans 13 residues. The protocol was immunoSEQ multiplex PCR, while the TCRdb copy is restricted to in-frame clones and leaves out a portion. The sample records approximately 150,000 clones, 89% being singletons. The sequencing here drew on peripheral blood, taken before any cancer treatment. The chain employs TRBV9 and TRBJ1-1; D gene uncertain. The sequence was collected from a female donor over 55 with stage I lung adenocarcinoma. CDR3 in DNA: TGTGCCAGCAGTCAGACGGCGAACACTGAAGCTTTCTTT. It codes for CASSQTANTEAFF.